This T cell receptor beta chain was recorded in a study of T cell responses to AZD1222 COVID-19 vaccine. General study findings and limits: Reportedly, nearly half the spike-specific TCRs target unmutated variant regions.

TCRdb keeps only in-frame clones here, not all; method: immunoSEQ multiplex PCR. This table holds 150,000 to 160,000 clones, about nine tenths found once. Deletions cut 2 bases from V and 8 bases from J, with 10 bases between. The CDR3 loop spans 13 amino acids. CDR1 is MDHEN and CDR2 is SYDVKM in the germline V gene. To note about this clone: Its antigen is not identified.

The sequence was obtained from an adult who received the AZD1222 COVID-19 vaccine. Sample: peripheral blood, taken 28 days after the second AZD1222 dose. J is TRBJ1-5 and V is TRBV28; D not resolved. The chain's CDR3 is CASSLRYTKPQHF. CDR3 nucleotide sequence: TGTGCCAGCAGTTTAAGGTACACTAAGCCCCAGCATTTT.